This entry lists 17 T cell receptor beta chains sequenced from one sample in a study of monozygotic twins with inflammatory bowel disease. TCRdb re-called the 5' RACE reads; every CDR3 protein appears as one record, without DNA. This listing includes over 200,000 distinct CDR3 sequences. Sequencing input: blood. These receptors came from a human donor with ulcerative colitis or Crohn's disease, or a healthy co-twin of an affected twin (not recorded which).

The chain recombines TRBV28 with TRBJ1-1; TCRdb names TRBD1, which stays unverified in the absence of DNA. CDR3 length: 18 amino acids. Germline V lookup: CDR1 MDHEN, CDR2 SYDVKM. The CDR3 is CASRIPPGTGSPNTEAFF.

CDR3: CSVRRDSTKDTQYF. The genes are TRBV29-1 and TRBJ2-3; the D gene TCRdb calls, TRBD2, cannot be checked with no DNA. The CDR3 runs to 14 residues. In germline, CDR1 is SQVTM, CDR2 ANQGSEA.

The chain combines TRBV6-1 with TRBJ2-2; TCRdb selects TRBD1, and the lack of DNA leaves this call unchecked. The CDR3 length is 14 residues. The germline V gene has CDR1 MNHNS and CDR2 SASEGT. The CDR3 protein is CASNGGGLSGELFF.

The chain employs TRBV29-1 and TRBJ2-2; TCRdb picks TRBD1, but there is no DNA to check that call. The CDR3 covers 14 residues. CDR1 is SQVTM, CDR2 ANQGSEA, per germline. CDR3 amino acids: CSVSSPRDTGELFF.

This chain connects TRBV12-3 or TRBV12-4 to TRBJ1-6. The CDR3 contains 14 residues. CDR3 in amino acids: CASTPRAALGPLHF.

The chain recombines TRBV7-2 with TRBJ1-1. The CDR3 is 13 amino acids. Germline CDR1 SGHTA, CDR2 FQGNSA. The CDR3 loop is CASSLAKATEAFF.

The chain recombines TRBV12-3 or TRBV12-4 with TRBJ1-3. CDR3 length: 12 amino acids. CDR3 sequence: CASSRRGNTIYF.

This rearrangement joins TRBV12-3 or TRBV12-4 to TRBJ1-1; the TCRdb D gene call, TRBD1, has no DNA to confirm it. The CDR3 sequence is 15 residues long. CDR3 sequence reads: CASSLAATGNTEAFF.

CDR3 sequence reads: CATSDLTTGDEQFF. The chain employs TRBV24-1 and TRBJ2-1; lacking DNA, the TRBD1 call made by TCRdb goes unchecked. CDR1 and CDR2 (germline): KGHDR, SFDVKD. The CDR3 spans 14 residues.

The rearrangement uses TRBV5-1 and TRBJ1-1. CDR3 length: 17 residues. Germline V CDR1 and CDR2: SGHRS, YFSETQ. CDR3 sequence reads: CASSPRGSGLLNTEAFF.

The gene calls are TRBV4-2 and TRBJ1-2; the TCRdb call, TRBD1, lacks DNA for checking. The CDR3 runs 14 residues. The germline CDR1 and CDR2 sequences are LGHNA and YNFKEQ. The CDR3 spells CASSQEQGNYGYTF.

This chain connects TRBV5-1 to TRBJ2-3; TCRdb reports TRBD1, a call that lacks DNA to check it against. Per the germline V gene, CDR1 is SGHRS and CDR2 is YFSETQ. The CDR3 is 12 residues long. The CDR3 region is CASSPPADTQYF.

This chain uses TRBV7-2 with TRBJ1-2; TCRdb lists TRBD1, though no DNA is available to test this call. The germline CDR1 and CDR2 sequences are SGHTA and FQGNSA. The length of the CDR3 is 13 residues. The CDR3 loop reads CASSRGQGEGYTF.

The chain recombines TRBV5-1 with TRBJ1-1; TCRdb's D call, TRBD1, is unchecked because there is no DNA. The CDR3 consists of 15 residues. CDR1 and CDR2 from the germline V gene are SGHRS and YFSETQ. The CDR3: CASSLGDRQGTEAFF.

The genes are TRBV29-1 and TRBJ1-1. The CDR3 extends over 12 amino acids. The V gene's germline CDR1 is SQVTM and CDR2 ANQGSEA. The CDR3 loop reads CSVRFGNTEAFF. The variable domain in full, with the rest retrieved from reference TRBV29-1 and TRBJ1-1, is SAVISQKPSRDICQRGTSLTIQCQVDSQVTMMFWYRQQPGQSLTLIATANQGSEATYESGFVIDKFPISRPNLTFSTLTVSNMSPEDSSIYLCSVRFGNTEAFFGQGTRLTVV.

The gene calls are TRBV5-1 and TRBJ2-1; as DNA is missing, the TRBD1 call by TCRdb cannot be tested. The CDR3 consists of 13 residues. Germline V lookup: CDR1 SGHRS, CDR2 YFSETQ. The CDR3 spells CASSPGPNNEQFF.

The V call is TRBV4-3, the J call TRBJ2-5; as DNA is missing, the TRBD1 call by TCRdb cannot be tested. Germline values: CDR1 LGHNA, CDR2 YSLEER. The CDR3 is 15 residues long. The chain's CDR3 is CASSPENRGQETQYF.